This T cell receptor beta chain was recorded in a study of blood T cell repertoires in COVID-19. Looking at the study overall: Whether acute or convalescent, the COVID-19 samples came from the United States, Italy and Spain. PBMCs, B-cell-depleted T cells, or T cells were the source of the cDNA or gDNA that made up the material.

Source study methods: Amplified reference gene primers provided the basis for estimating nucleated cell counts. The method was immunoSEQ multiplex PCR; TCRdb's version includes in-frame clones alone and lacks a portion of them. That table gives V, J and clone size, and the DNA gave D and trimming. The table includes under 250,000 clones, roughly 83% detected once. The CDR3 sequence is 15 residues long. With 4 bases clipped from V and 6 bases from J, the junction kept 7 bases outside the gene matches. Looked up from germline, CDR1 is SGHRS and CDR2 is YFSETQ. The origin of this receptor is a woman in her 70s with active or convalescent COVID-19. Sequenced material: peripheral blood. The chain has TRBV5-1 and TRBJ1-4; 9 nucleotides line up with TRBD1. The CDR3 is CASSRDRAGDEKLFF. Written as DNA, the CDR3 is TGCGCCAGCAGCAGGGACAGGGCCGGGGATGAAAAACTGTTTTTT. The complete variable domain, with remaining parts taken from reference TRBV5-1 and TRBJ1-4, reads KAGVTQTPRYLIKTRGQQVTLSCSPISGHRSVSWYQQTPGQGLQFLFEYFSETQRNKGNFPGRFSGRQFSNSRSEMNVSTLELGDSALYLCASSRDRAGDEKLFFGSGTQLSVL.